Described below is a single T cell receptor (beta chain) sequence and its context. Its antigen is currently unknown. Profiling relied on immunoSEQ multiplex PCR, and the TCRdb table lists in-frame clones only, not all of them. Among more than 2 million clones, about 94% were seen once, and the ten largest hold 0.13%. The sample belongs to a study of shared clonotypes between healthy human individuals. Study-level points and caveats: Naive subsets tended to show greater estimated richness than memory subsets.

Trimming at V came to 3 bases and at J to 6 bases, leaving 4 bases not matched to a gene. Germline CDR1 is LGHNA and CDR2 is YSLEER. The CDR3 is 14 residues long. In the CD4+ fraction, cells were divided into CD45RA+ naive and CD45RA-negative memory subsets. Sequencing input: naive CD4+ T cells sorted from blood. As to subset: CD45RA+ positively selected. The TCR was taken from a man aged 18 to 29 in good health. The V call is TRBV4-3, the J call TRBJ2-2; 7 nucleotides line up with TRBD2. CDR3 region: CASSQGTKAGELFF. The DNA for the CDR3 is TGCGCCAGCAGCCAGGGGACTAAGGCCGGGGAGCTGTTTTTT.